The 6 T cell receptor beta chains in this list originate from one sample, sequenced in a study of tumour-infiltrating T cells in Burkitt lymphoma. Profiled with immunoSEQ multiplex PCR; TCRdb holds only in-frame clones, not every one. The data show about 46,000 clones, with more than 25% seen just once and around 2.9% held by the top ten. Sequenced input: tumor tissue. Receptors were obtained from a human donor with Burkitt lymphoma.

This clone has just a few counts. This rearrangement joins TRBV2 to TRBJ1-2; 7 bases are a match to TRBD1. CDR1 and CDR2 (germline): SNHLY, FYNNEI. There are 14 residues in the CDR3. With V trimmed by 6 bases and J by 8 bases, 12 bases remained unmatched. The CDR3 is CASSPVIQGYGYTF. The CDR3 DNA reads TGTGCCAGCAGCCCGGTAATACAGGGGTACGGCTACACCTTC.

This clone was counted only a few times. In DNA, the CDR3 is TGTGCCAGCAGTGACGCGGGCGAGCAGTTCTTC. As protein: CASSDAGEQFF. V is TRBV25-1 and J is TRBJ2-1, with D possibly matching TRBD2 (5 bases). This CDR3 contains 11 residues. The V end was cut by 3 bases, the J end by 10 bases, with 7 bases between. CDR1 and CDR2 (germline): MGHDK, SYGVNS.

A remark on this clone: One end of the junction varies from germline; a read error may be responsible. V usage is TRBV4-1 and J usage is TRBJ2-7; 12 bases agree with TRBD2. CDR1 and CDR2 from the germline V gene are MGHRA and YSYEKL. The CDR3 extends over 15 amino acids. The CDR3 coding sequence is TGCGCCAGCAGCCAAGGGGGATTTCTAGCGGGGGGGCCTGTCTTC. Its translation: CASSQGGFLAGGPVF.

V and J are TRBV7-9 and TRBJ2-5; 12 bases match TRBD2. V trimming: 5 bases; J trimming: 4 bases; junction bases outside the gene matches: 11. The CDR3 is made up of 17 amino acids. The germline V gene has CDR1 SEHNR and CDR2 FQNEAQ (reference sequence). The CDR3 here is CASSPRRLAGALETQYF. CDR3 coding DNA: TGTGCCAGCAGCCCCCGACGACTAGCGGGGGCGTTAGAGACCCAGTACTTC.

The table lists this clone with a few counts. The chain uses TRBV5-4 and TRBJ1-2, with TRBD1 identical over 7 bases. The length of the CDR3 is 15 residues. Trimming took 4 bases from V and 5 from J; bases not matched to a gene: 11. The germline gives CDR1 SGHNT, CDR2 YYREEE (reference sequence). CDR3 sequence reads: CASSLGTVTPYGYTF. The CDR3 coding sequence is TGTGCCAGCAGCCTGGGGACAGTCACGCCTTATGGCTACACCTTC.

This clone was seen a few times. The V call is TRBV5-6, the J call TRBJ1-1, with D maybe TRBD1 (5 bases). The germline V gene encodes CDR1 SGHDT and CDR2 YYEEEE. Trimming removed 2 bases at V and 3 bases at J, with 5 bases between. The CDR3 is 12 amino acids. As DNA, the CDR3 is TGTGCCAGCAGCTTAGGGGACACTGAAGCTTTCTTT. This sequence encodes CASSLGDTEAFF.